The TCR beta chain described here comes from a study of cytomegalovirus exposure and HLA in healthy donors. This clone has a handful of counts. Here immunoSEQ multiplex PCR was the method, and the copy in TCRdb shows in-frame clones only, minus some. In the table there are over 150,000 clones, 70% to 90% of which are singletons. CDR1 and CDR2 (germline): SEHNR, FQNEAQ (reference sequence). J lost 0 bases, V lost 6 bases, and 4 bases had no gene match. This CDR3 contains 14 residues. This TCR came from a woman aged 25 to 39 in good health and CMV-seronegative. The specimen sequenced was PBMCs. The chain joins TRBV7-9 to TRBJ2-7; 8 bases are a match to TRBD2. The CDR3 loop reads CASSREGRSYEQYF. Written as DNA, the CDR3 is TGTGCCAGCAGTCGGGAGGGTCGCTCCTACGAGCAGTACTTC.